The 2 T cell receptor beta chains listed next were all sequenced from one sample in a study of shared clonotypes between healthy human individuals. Data came from immunoSEQ multiplex PCR; TCRdb stores just in-frame clones and leaves some out. The sample includes about 560,000 clones, around 80% of them seen just once. Specimen: PBMCs. These receptors originate from a woman in her thirties or forties in good health. Some clones in this sample may be carry-over from other donors' samples.

The chain couples TRBV10-3 to TRBJ2-1, with a possible D match to TRBD1 (5 bases). The CDR3 totals 13 residues. Trimming removed 2 bases at V and 5 bases at J, with 7 bases between. Per germline, CDR1 ENHRY and CDR2 SYGVKD. The CDR3 protein is CAISEGADNEQFF. CDR3 DNA: TGTGCCATCAGTGAGGGGGCGGACAATGAGCAGTTCTTC.

The chain joins TRBV5-5 to TRBJ2-7; TRBD1 matches 7 bases. This CDR3 is built from 16 residues. Trimming removed 1 base from V and 3 bases from J; junction bases left unmatched: 10. In germline, CDR1 is SGHKS, CDR2 YYEKEE (reference sequence). CDR3 residues: CASSLRPPTGDYEQYF. In DNA, the CDR3 is TGTGCCAGCAGCTTGAGGCCCCCCACAGGGGACTACGAGCAGTACTTC.